This TCR beta chain originates from a study of T cell repertoires in cytomegalovirus infection (dated by TCRdb to about 2019). About the study as a whole: Recently identified HLA-C-restricted CMV epitopes, whose presentation resists viral immunomodulation, were targeted by peptide stimulations together with well-studied HLA-B-restricted epitopes. The HLA type of each donor mattered for the analysis, because public TCR beta signatures pointed to carriage of CMV infection along with the matching HLA type.

What the authors observed across the whole study: The ex vivo response was dominated by HLA-C-restricted CMV-specific TCR beta clonotypes, and the single most frequent clonotype in two of eight donors was supplied by these HLA-C-restricted clonotypes. In both this cohort and an independent roughly 350-donor cohort, the cumulative frequency of public TCR beta family members distinguished carriers of CMV infection plus the relevant HLA type.

The sample was run on an Illumina HiSeq 1500. Clones were called with MiXCR by TCRdb after fastp trimmed the public reads at Q25, and only in-frame beta chains were retained. One record per CDR3 amino acid sequence lists the most common genes and DNA. This sample holds around 230,000 distinct CDR3 sequences; about 40% were observed only once. The top ten constitute about 60% of the sample. The sample's treatment or condition label, decoded: in vitro stimulation with specific CMV peptide epitopes to enrich CMV-specific T cells. Relative to germline, V is 1 base shorter and J is 7 bases shorter, with 11 bases between their ends. The CDR3 has 13 amino acids, counting the end cysteine and phenylalanine. Kept here is only the CDR3 DNA, which spans 39 bases and is read in frame from base 1. According to the germline V gene, CDR1 reads SGHVS and CDR2 reads FQNEAQ. With regard to this clonotype: Its antigen remains undetermined. No per-base quality is available; no much larger clone lies one base away.

The chain joins TRBV7-8 to TRBJ2-7; the D gene is possibly TRBD1, with 6 bases matching. Source: CD8+ T cells from cultured PBMCs, taken from culture after CMV antigen stimulation. The sequence derives from a human donor in good health (CMV status not recorded). Some clones in this sample may be carry-over from other donors' samples. The sequenced DNA is TGTGCCAGCAGCTTAGTGAGGACAGAGGAGCAGTACTTC. The translation is CASSLVRTEEQYF.